These 20 T cell receptor beta chains were all obtained from the same sample, sequenced in a study of molecular identifiers for immune sequencing clone quantification (dated by TCRdb to about 2018). The library relied on PCR. Sequencing used a NextSeq 500. TCRdb reprocessed the public reads (quality trimming at Q25 with fastp, clone calling with MiXCR) and kept in-frame beta chains. Here each entry gathers all rows of one CDR3 protein and keeps the most common genes and DNA. The table for this sample lists approximately 590,000 distinct CDR3 sequences; roughly 27% of them were counted only once. The biggest ten clones account for 0.6% to 0.9% of the sample. The sample taken for sequencing was naive CD8+ T cells from blood, with Jurkat cell RNA spiked in. This sample's cell subset or site label indicates: FACS-sorted CD8+CD4-CCR7+CD45RA+ naive T cells. The receptors come from a human donor in good health. Some libraries in this study had Jurkat cell RNA spiked in.

In regard to this clonotype: Relative to the germline gene, one junction end is altered; a read error may explain this. The chain combines TRBV6-6 with TRBJ2-3; the D gene could be TRBD1 or TRBD2 (5 bases each). The CDR3 contains 18 residues. Germline-derived CDR1 and CDR2 are MNHNY and SVGAGI (reference sequence). The CDR3 DNA sequence: TGTGCCAGCAGTTACTATGAGGCTGGGACCCCCCCCCCGAATACGCAGGATTTT. It translates to CASSYYEAGTPPPNTQDF.

The gene calls are TRBV19 and TRBJ2-3, with 12 bases identical to TRBD2. Germline V gene sequence: CDR1 LNHDA, CDR2 SQIVND (reference sequence). The CDR3 runs to 18 residues. J lost 2 bases, V lost 3 bases, and 9 bases had no gene match. Here the CDR3 reads CASSMRAGLAGNTDTQYF. The CDR3 DNA sequence: TGTGCCAGTAGTATGAGGGCCGGACTAGCGGGGAACACAGATACGCAGTATTTT.

In its sample, this clonotype was seen a few times. The rearrangement links TRBV6-2 or TRBV6-3 to TRBJ2-5; 12 bases align to TRBD1. Germline assignment: CDR1 MNHEY and CDR2 SVGEGT. V dropped 7 bases and J dropped 3; count of bases not matched to a gene: 9. The CDR3 is made up of 16 amino acids. CDR3 coding DNA: TGTGCCAGCAACTTACCCGGGACAGGGGGCGAAGAGACCCAGTACTTC. Translation gives CASNLPGTGGEETQYF.

This clonotype was picked up many times. The genes are TRBV19 and TRBJ2-6, with TRBD1 as a possible D gene (6 bases). The CDR3 is 15 amino acids. V was shortened by 5 bases and J by 2 bases, with 10 bases between the two germline ends. Germline CDR1 is LNHDA and CDR2 is SQIVND (reference sequence). CDR3 nucleotide sequence: TGTGCCAGTAGTGGGCAGGGGCCTGGGGCCAACGTCCTGACTTTC. Translated: CASSGQGPGANVLTF.

A few counts support this clonotype. The rearrangement links TRBV30 to TRBJ2-5; no clear D gene. V was clipped by 0 bases and J by 2 bases, with 7 bases between them. The CDR3 is 13 residues long. CDR1 is GTSNPN and CDR2 is SVGIG in the germline V gene (reference sequence). CDR3: CAWSVLSQETQYF. In DNA form, the CDR3 reads TGTGCCTGGAGTGTTCTTTCTCAAGAGACCCAGTACTTC.

This clonotype came up many times. The chain couples TRBV29-1 to TRBJ2-7; a weak D match, TRBD1 (6 bases). V was clipped by 6 bases and J by 6 bases, with 9 bases between them. Germline lookup yields CDR1 SQVTM and CDR2 ANQGSEA. The CDR3 extends over 10 amino acids. The CDR3 nucleotides are TGCAGCGTGCAAGGGGGCGAGCAGTACTTC. Translation gives CSVQGGEQYF.

There are many counts of this clonotype. This chain links TRBV20-1 with TRBJ2-3, with 8 bases lining up with TRBD2. Germline assignment: CDR1 DFQATT and CDR2 SNEGSKA (reference sequence). The J segment lost 0 bases and the V segment lost 1 base, leaving 3 bases of the junction unmatched. There are 15 residues in the CDR3. The CDR3 DNA is TGCAGTGCTAGAGTACTAGCGGATAGCACAGATACGCAGTATTTT. Its translation is CSARVLADSTDTQYF.

This clonotype occurred a few times. This sequence joins TRBV19 and TRBJ2-3, with D possibly TRBD2 on 6 matching bases. The CDR3 extends over 16 amino acids. The V end was cut by 7 bases, the J end by 2 bases, with 19 bases between. Germline CDR1 and CDR2: LNHDA and SQIVND (reference sequence). The CDR3 DNA follows: TGTGCCAGTAATTTCGGCCGAGCGGGCGTCACAGATACGCAGTATTTT. This codes for CASNFGRAGVTDTQYF.

Comments on this clonotype: A much larger clone sits a single nucleotide away, making a read error possible. The chain employs TRBV12-3 or TRBV12-4 and TRBJ2-2, with TRBD1 matching over 8 bases. This CDR3 comprises 14 residues. The CDR3 loop is CASSLGTGTVELFF. The CDR3 region has the DNA TGTGCCAGCAGTTTGGGGACAGGCACCGTGGAGCTGTTTTTT.

This clonotype turned up a few times. The chain combines TRBV20-1 with TRBJ1-5; D might be TRBD1 (6 bases). This CDR3 spans 14 amino acids. Deletions cut 6 bases from V and 4 bases from J, with 16 bases between. Germline V gene data show CDR1 as DFQATT and CDR2 as SNEGSKA (reference sequence). The CDR3 protein is CSASRGGRNQPQHF. CDR3 nucleotide sequence: TGCAGTGCCTCAAGGGGGGGCCGGAATCAGCCCCAGCATTTT.

The chain uses TRBV6-2 or TRBV6-3 and TRBJ1-3; 7 bases fit TRBD1. The V gene's germline CDR1 is MNHEY and CDR2 SVGEGT. J lost 3 bases, V lost 8 bases, and 7 bases had no gene match. This CDR3 contains 14 residues. CDR3 loop: CASAGGQDGNTIYF. For the CDR3, the DNA is TGTGCCAGCGCGGGTGGACAGGATGGAAACACCATATATTTT.

This clonotype was observed at least ten times. This chain uses TRBV10-3 with TRBJ2-7, with D possibly TRBD2 on 6 matching bases. The CDR3 runs 14 residues. CDR1 ENHRY and CDR2 SYGVKD come from the germline V gene. Trimming pared 3 bases from V and 2 bases from J, leaving 11 bases between. As DNA, the CDR3 is TGTGCCATCAGTGAAGCGATAGCGGCCTACGAGCAGTACTTC. This sequence encodes CAISEAIAAYEQYF.

Remarks on this clonotype: The junction departs from germline at one end; a sequencing error may be responsible. The chain uses TRBV7-2 and TRBJ1-5; D not resolved. Germline loops: CDR1 SGHTA, CDR2 FQGNSA. The CDR3 length is 15 residues. The CDR3 nucleotides are TGTGCCAGCAGACGCGCCGAATATAGCAATCACCCCCAGCAATTT. Translated, it gives CASRRAEYSNHPQQF.

This clonotype came up many times. Mismatch with germline at one junction end may stem from a read error. The gene calls are TRBV3-1 and TRBJ2-7, with 14 bases fitting TRBD2. The germline V gene has CDR1 LGHDT and CDR2 YNNKEL (reference sequence). The CDR3 extends over 14 amino acids. The CDR3 DNA is TGCGCCAGCAGCCAGGGACTAGCGGGAGTCGAGCAGTACTTC. It translates to CASSQGLAGVEQYF.

For this clonotype: A read error may account for a junction end that differs from germline. The V and J genes are TRBV6-1 and TRBJ2-7; D is possibly TRBD1 (6 bases). Germline-derived CDR1 and CDR2 are MNHNS and SASEGT. This CDR3 region has 13 residues. In nucleotides, the CDR3 is TGTGCCAGCAGAACAGGGTCGAAGGGCGCGCCGTCCTTC. It specifies CASRTGSKGAPSF.

V usage is TRBV27 and J usage is TRBJ1-4; tentative D call: TRBD1 (5 bases). Germline loops: CDR1 MNHEY, CDR2 SMNVEV (reference sequence). The CDR3 has 14 residues. V gave up 8 bases and J gave up 15 bases, with 25 bases separating them. The CDR3 DNA sequence: TGTGCCAGCGCCATTTCTTCGGGGGGAGGGTGGTTGTTTTTT. This gives the protein CASAISSGGGWLFF.

The rearrangement links TRBV7-6 to TRBJ2-1; TRBD1 matches at 8 bases. The germline V gene has CDR1 SGHVS and CDR2 FNYEAQ. The CDR3 runs to 20 residues. J was trimmed by 6 bases and V by 1 base; bases with no gene match: 20. The CDR3 DNA is TGTGCCAGCAGCTTAGACCGGCAGGACAGGGACCCGTCGAAGGGCAATGAGCAGTTCTTC. This sequence encodes CASSLDRQDRDPSKGNEQFF.

This clonotype was counted between two and nine times. This chain connects TRBV4-3 to TRBJ2-7, with D maybe TRBD1 (6 bases). Germline CDR1 LGHNA, CDR2 YSLEER. The CDR3 runs to 16 residues. Trimming cost V 0 bases and J 0 bases, with 12 bases left between them. CDR3 bases: TGCGCCAGCAGCCAAGATGTTACAGGGCGCTCCTACGAGCAGTACTTC. Amino acid sequence: CASSQDVTGRSYEQYF.

The CDR3 DNA follows: TGTGCCAGCAGCTTAGGGGCAGGGGGCTCATGGACTGAAGCTTTCTTT. It codes for CASSLGAGGSWTEAFF. The chain carries TRBV7-2 and TRBJ1-1; TRBD1 aligns across 8 bases. The V and J ends lost 1 base and 5 bases, in that order; junction bases with no gene match: 9. CDR3 size: 16 residues. Germline lookup yields CDR1 SGHTA and CDR2 FQGNSA. The full variable domain, in which reference TRBV7-2 and TRBJ1-1 provide the parts outside the CDR3, is GAGVSQSPSNKVTEKGKDVELRCDPISGHTALYWYRQSLGQGLEFLIYFQGNSAPDKSGLPSDRFSAERTGGSVSTLTIQRTQQEDSAVYLCASSLGAGGSWTEAFFGQGTRLTVV.

A few counts support this clonotype. Compared with germline, one end of the junction differs, possibly owing to a read error. This rearrangement joins TRBV12-3 or TRBV12-4 to TRBJ2-1; the D is unclear. This CDR3 has 15 amino acids. The CDR3 bases are TGTGCCAGCAGTTTGTCGGCGTCCTCCTACAGTGAGCAGTTCTTC. Protein sequence: CASSLSASSYSEQFF.